The 5 T cell receptor beta chains reported below all come from one sample, sequenced in a study of PD-1 blockade in classical Hodgkin lymphoma. TCRdb keeps only in-frame clones here, not all; method: immunoSEQ multiplex PCR. The sample holds tens of thousands of clones, approximately 91% seen once. Stated time point: newly diagnosed, previously untreated cHL patient sample. Sequencing used peripheral blood mononuclear cells (PBMCs). The receptors come from a human donor with classical Hodgkin lymphoma.

The chain combines TRBV6-5 with TRBJ1-2; perhaps TRBD1 as D (5 bases). CDR3 length equals 14 residues. Germline V lookup: CDR1 MNHEY, CDR2 SVGAGI. V lost 7 bases and J lost 2, with 14 bases in between. CDR3 sequence: CASTLRGKNYGYTF. The CDR3 region has the DNA TGTGCCAGCACCTTACGGGGGAAGAACTATGGCTACACCTTC.

CDR3 amino acids: CASSLNRPEKLFF. Written as DNA, the CDR3 is TGCGCCAGCAGCTTGAACCGCCCTGAAAAACTGTTTTTT. The gene calls are TRBV5-1 and TRBJ1-4, with D uncertain. This CDR3 has 13 amino acids. The V gene lost 1 base and the J gene lost 7 bases, with 8 bases spanning the gap. CDR1 is SGHRS, CDR2 YFSETQ, per germline.

V usage is TRBV6-5 and J usage is TRBJ1-3, with D possibly TRBD1 on 6 matching bases. The length of the CDR3 is 14 residues. CDR1 and CDR2 (germline): MNHEY, SVGAGI. V was clipped by 5 bases and J by 0 bases, with 8 bases between them. CDR3 loop: CASSLGGSGNTIYF. CDR3 coding DNA: TGTGCCAGCAGTCTAGGGGGCTCTGGAAACACCATATATTTT.

This chain connects TRBV29-1 to TRBJ1-2, with TRBD1 matching 9 bases. Germline V CDR1 and CDR2: SQVTM, ANQGSEA. V dropped 7 bases and J dropped 6; count of bases not matched to a gene: 3. The CDR3 runs to 11 residues. CDR3 DNA: TGCAGCGAACGGACAGGGGATGGCTACACCTTC. Translated: CSERTGDGYTF.

The chain recombines TRBV6-5 with TRBJ2-1; 11 bases fit TRBD2. The V and J ends lost 6 bases and 7 bases, in that order; junction bases with no gene match: 8. Per the germline V gene, CDR1 is MNHEY and CDR2 is SVGAGI. The CDR3 has 15 amino acids. CDR3 DNA sequence: TGTGCCAGCAGCCCGGGACTAGCGGCCTTGAATGAGCAGTTCTTC. As protein: CASSPGLAALNEQFF.